The present T cell receptor beta chain was sequenced within a study of T cells in Graves' hyperthyroidism and ophthalmopathy. Study-wide points: From stable hyperthyroidism, ophthalmopathy was set apart by a 13 V-J model. The model identified upcoming ophthalmopathy a median approximately 6.4 months ahead of onset. Within blood appeared most thyroid clonotypes that had expanded above 0.001.

The diagnoses drew upon clinical symptoms, serum thyroxine and TRAb, thyroid ultrasound and orbital computed tomography. The germline V gene encodes CDR1 MDHEN and CDR2 SYDVKM. V was trimmed by 2 bases and J by 10 bases, leaving 18 bases between them. The CDR3 has 16 amino acids. RNA transcripts served as the template for amplifying TCR beta CDR3 regions. HTBI primers were employed in a first-round RT-PCR of the TCR CDR3. TCRdb reanalysed the multiplex PCR reads using MiXCR and keeps one entry per CDR3 protein. The table lists 600,000 or so distinct CDR3 sequences, about 14% of them singletons. Details on this clonotype: What it recognizes is unknown.

The genes are TRBV28 and TRBJ1-6; D is unresolved. The specimen sequenced was blood. The receptor comes from a woman in her forties or fifties with Graves' ophthalmopathy. The CDR3 region has the DNA TGTGCCAGCAGTTTAGTTGGTATCGGCTGGGAATCACCCCTCCACTTT. This codes for CASSLVGIGWESPLHF. Complete variable domain (other parts from reference TRBV28 and TRBJ1-6): DVKVTQSSRYLVKRTGEKVFLECVQDMDHENMFWYRQDPGLGLRLIYFSYDVKMKEKGDIPEGYSVSREKKERFSLILESASTNQTSMYLCASSLVGIGWESPLHFGNGTRLTVT.